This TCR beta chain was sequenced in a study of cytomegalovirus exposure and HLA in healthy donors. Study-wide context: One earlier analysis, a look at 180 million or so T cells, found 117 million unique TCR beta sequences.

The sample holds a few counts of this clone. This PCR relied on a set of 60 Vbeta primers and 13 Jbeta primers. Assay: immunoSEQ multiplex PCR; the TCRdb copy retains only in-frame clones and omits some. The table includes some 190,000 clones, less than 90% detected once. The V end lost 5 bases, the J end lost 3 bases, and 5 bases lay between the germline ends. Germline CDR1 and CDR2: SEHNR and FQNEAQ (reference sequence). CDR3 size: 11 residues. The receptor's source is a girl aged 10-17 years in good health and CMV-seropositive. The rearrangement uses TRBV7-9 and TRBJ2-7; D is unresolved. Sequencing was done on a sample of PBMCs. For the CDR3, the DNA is TGTGCCAGCAGCGACAACTACGAGCAGTACTTC. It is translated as CASSDNYEQYF.